A single sample gave rise to the 19 T cell receptor beta chains below, sequenced in a study of cytomegalovirus exposure and HLA in healthy donors. 13 Jbeta primers and 60 Vbeta primers were used for the PCR. The data were produced by immunoSEQ multiplex PCR, yet TCRdb's version contains in-frame clones alone and is incomplete. The sample includes under 150,000 clones, about 80% of them seen just once. Sequenced: PBMCs. The origin of the receptors is a woman in her twenties or thirties in good health and CMV-seronegative.

This clone appeared a single time. The J gene is TRBJ1-2, the V gene TRBV20-1; D unclear. V dropped 5 bases and J dropped 8 bases, with 12 bases sitting between them. From germline, CDR1 is DFQATT and CDR2 SNEGSKA (reference sequence). This CDR3 region has 11 residues. Written as DNA, the CDR3 is TGCAGTGCTGACGGCCCCAGGGGCTACACCTTC. It specifies CSADGPRGYTF.

CDR3 sequence: CASSDTTRSEQFF. CDR3 bases: TGTGCCAGCAGTGACACAACAAGGAGTGAGCAGTTCTTC. The chain recombines TRBV6-4 with TRBJ2-1; unclear D gene. Per the germline V gene, CDR1 is MRHNA and CDR2 is SNTAGT. The V end was cut by 2 bases, the J end by 9 bases, with 11 bases between. The CDR3 loop spans 13 amino acids.

The V call is TRBV5-6, the J call TRBJ2-3; D may be TRBD1 (6 bases). This CDR3 spans 15 amino acids. Trimming left V 3 bases short and J 0 bases short, with 11 bases between. Germline CDR1 and CDR2: SGHDT and YYEEEE. CDR3: CASSSDSSSTDTQYF. CDR3 nucleotides: TGTGCCAGCAGCTCGGACAGTTCTAGCACAGATACGCAGTATTTT. The full variable domain, completed using reference TRBV5-6 and TRBJ2-3, is DAGVTQSPTHLIKTRGQQVTLRCSPKSGHDTVSWYQQALGQGPQFIFQYYEEEERQRGNFPDRFSGHQFPNYSSELNVNALLLGDSALYLCASSSDSSSTDTQYFGPGTRLTVL.

This rearrangement joins TRBV6-9 to TRBJ2-6; 10 positions match TRBD1. With V trimmed by 3 bases and J by 4 bases, 15 bases remained unmatched. The CDR3 loop spans 20 amino acids. The V gene's germline CDR1 is MNHGY and CDR2 SVAAGI. As DNA, the CDR3 is TGTGCCAGCAGTTACGATTCGGGATCCGGGACAGGGGACGGGGCCAACGTCCTGACTTTC. Its protein is CASSYDSGSGTGDGANVLTF.

V is TRBV11-2 and J is TRBJ1-4; 12 positions match TRBD1. The CDR3 loop spans 17 amino acids. Losses at the gene ends were 1 base for V and 8 bases for J; bases not matched to a gene: 8. Germline CDR1 is SGHAT and CDR2 is FQNNGV. The CDR3 sequence is CASSLVGTGGLGEKLFF. The CDR3, as DNA: TGTGCCAGCAGCTTAGTCGGGACAGGGGGCCTAGGAGAAAAACTGTTTTTT.

CDR3 sequence reads: CASSPSGGRGTEAFF. For the CDR3, the DNA is TGCGCCAGCAGCCCCTCAGGGGGGAGAGGAACTGAAGCTTTCTTT. The chain is built from TRBV4-3 and TRBJ1-1; 7 bases line up with TRBD1. V shed 4 bases and J 5 bases; nucleotides not matched to a gene: 10. Germline CDR1 and CDR2: LGHNA and YSLEER. The CDR3 totals 15 residues.

This clone came up once. V is TRBV2 and J is TRBJ1-1; perhaps TRBD1 as D (5 bases). Trimming removed 8 bases at V and 0 bases at J, with 10 bases between. Germline V lookup: CDR1 SNHLY, CDR2 FYNNEI. The CDR3 totals 13 residues. As DNA, the CDR3 is TGTGCCAGCCGGACACTTATGAACACTGAAGCTTTCTTT. Residues: CASRTLMNTEAFF.

This chain connects TRBV5-6 to TRBJ1-2; D possibly corresponds to TRBD1 (5 bases). Trimming removed 2 bases at V and 3 bases at J, with 11 bases between. This CDR3 has 14 residues. CDR1 and CDR2 from the germline V gene are SGHDT and YYEEEE. The CDR3 here is CASSFPGFDYGYTF. CDR3 nucleotides: TGTGCCAGCAGCTTTCCAGGGTTTGACTATGGCTACACCTTC. The full variable domain, its missing parts supplied by reference TRBV5-6 and TRBJ1-2, is DAGVTQSPTHLIKTRGQQVTLRCSPKSGHDTVSWYQQALGQGPQFIFQYYEEEERQRGNFPDRFSGHQFPNYSSELNVNALLLGDSALYLCASSFPGFDYGYTFGSGTRLTVV.

V is TRBV2 and J is TRBJ1-4; 10 bases fit TRBD1. CDR3 length: 15 amino acids. Germline loops: CDR1 SNHLY, CDR2 FYNNEI. Trimming at V came to 6 bases and at J to 14 bases, leaving 15 bases not matched to a gene. In DNA form, the CDR3 reads TGTGCCAGCAGCGCCCGGACAGGGGGAGAAGGAGGGCTGTTTTTT. Its protein product is CASSARTGGEGGLFF.

The table lists this clone with a count of one. The chain is built from TRBV5-1 and TRBJ2-7; a possible D gene is TRBD2 (7 bases). The CDR3 loop spans 16 amino acids. V was cut by 3 bases and J by 6 bases, with 22 bases left in between. The germline V gene has CDR1 SGHRS and CDR2 YFSETQ. The CDR3 DNA is TGCGCCAGCAGCTGGGGGGGGTCTACAGGGATGCGCGAGCAGTACTTC. This encodes CASSWGGSTGMREQYF. Complete variable domain (other parts from reference TRBV5-1 and TRBJ2-7): KAGVTQTPRYLIKTRGQQVTLSCSPISGHRSVSWYQQTPGQGLQFLFEYFSETQRNKGNFPGRFSGRQFSNSRSEMNVSTLELGDSALYLCASSWGGSTGMREQYFGPGTRLTVT.

The rearrangement links TRBV12-5 to TRBJ1-1, with D maybe TRBD1 (5 bases). Trimming stripped 7 bases from V and 1 base from J, with 13 bases between. This CDR3 contains 14 residues. CDR1 is LGHNT, CDR2 FRNRAP, per germline. CDR3 DNA: TGTGCTAGTGCCTGGGGGGTTGGGAACACTGAAGCTTTCTTT. Residues: CASAWGVGNTEAFF. Based on the CDR3 plus reference TRBV12-5 and TRBJ1-1, the full variable domain is DARVTQTPRHKVTEMGQEVTMRCQPILGHNTVFWYRQTMMQGLELLAYFRNRAPLDDSGMPKDRFSAEMPDATLATLKIQPSEPRDSAVYFCASAWGVGNTEAFFGQGTRLTVV.

V is TRBV7-9 and J is TRBJ2-7; the D gene is possibly TRBD1 (6 bases). The germline V gene encodes CDR1 SEHNR and CDR2 FQNEAQ (reference sequence). This CDR3 has 15 amino acids. Trimming pared 4 bases from V and 0 bases from J, leaving 13 bases between. The CDR3 region has the DNA TGTGCCAGCAGCTCCGCCGGGACACCCTCCTACGAGCAGTACTTC. The encoded protein is CASSSAGTPSYEQYF.

The gene calls are TRBV27 and TRBJ1-4, with TRBD1 matching 12 bases. The CDR3 covers 20 residues. The trim removed 3 bases at V and 7 bases at J, leaving 18 bases unmatched. Per the germline V gene, CDR1 is MNHEY and CDR2 is SMNVEV (reference sequence). The CDR3 spells CASSFSPPGQGARFGEKLFF. DNA for the CDR3: TGTGCCAGCAGTTTCTCCCCCCCGGGACAGGGGGCGCGGTTTGGTGAAAAACTGTTTTTT. Full variable domain (outside the CDR3, taken from reference TRBV27 and TRBJ1-4): EAQVTQNPRYLITVTGKKLTVTCSQNMNHEYMSWYRQDPGLGLRQIYYSMNVEVTDKGDVPEGYKVSRKEKRNFPLILESPSPNQTSLYFCASSFSPPGQGARFGEKLFFGSGTQLSVL.

This CDR3 is CASSLDITYEQYF. The CDR3, as DNA: TGTGCCAGCAGCTTGGACATCACCTACGAGCAGTACTTC. The chain couples TRBV5-4 to TRBJ2-7; D gene unclear. This CDR3 is built from 13 residues. Trimming stripped 0 bases from V and 2 bases from J, with 6 bases between. Germline assignment: CDR1 SGHNT and CDR2 YYREEE (reference sequence).

The CDR3 DNA reads TGTGCCAGCAGCAAAAATCCCGACAGGGGGCCCCCCTATAAAGCTTTCTTT. Amino acids: CASSKNPDRGPPYKAFF. The rearrangement uses TRBV21-1 and TRBJ1-1; the tabulated D call, TRBD1, remains unverified against the DNA. TRBV21-1 is a pseudogene locus. The CDR3 runs to 17 residues.

V is TRBV6-5 and J is TRBJ2-5; D is perhaps TRBD1 (6 bases). The DNA end lines up better with TRBJ2-7; the J call may be wrong. This CDR3 spans 15 amino acids. CDR1 and CDR2 (germline): MNHEY, SVGAGI. CDR3 coding DNA: TGTGCCAGCAGGTTAGCAGGGGAAATAACCTACGAGCAGTACTTC. This codes for CASRLAGEITYEQYF.

The rearrangement joins TRBV5-1 to TRBJ2-7; no reliable D call. CDR1 and CDR2 from the germline V gene are SGHRS and YFSETQ. V shed 4 bases and J shed 1 base, with 12 bases lying between them. The CDR3 is 14 residues long. CDR3 loop: CASSPVSWSYEQYF. The CDR3 DNA is TGCGCCAGCAGCCCAGTGTCTTGGTCCTACGAGCAGTACTTC.

CDR3 in DNA: TGTGCCATCGGGAGCGGGGACGTCTCCTACAATGAGCAGTTCTTC. It codes for CAIGSGDVSYNEQFF. This rearrangement joins TRBV10-3 to TRBJ2-1, with TRBD2 matching 7 bases. Germline values: CDR1 ENHRY, CDR2 SYGVKD. Trimming at V came to 8 bases and at J to 0 bases, leaving 7 bases not matched to a gene. This CDR3 contains 15 residues.

The genes are TRBV19 and TRBJ1-5, with no clear D. The CDR3 covers 14 residues. Germline values: CDR1 LNHDA, CDR2 SQIVND (reference sequence). The germline V and J ends were trimmed by 3 bases and 0 bases, with 6 bases remaining between them. The CDR3 DNA reads as TGTGCCAGTAGTATCGCGGATAGCAATCAGCCCCAGCATTTT. Encoded protein: CASSIADSNQPQHF.